This passage covers 4 T cell receptor beta chains from one sample sequenced in a study of T cell repertoires in cytomegalovirus infection. The antigens of these receptors remain unknown. Each CDR3 protein gets one entry after TCRdb re-called the reads with MiXCR. Of 450,000 to 550,000 distinct CDR3 sequences listed, about 39% are singletons. The starting material was cultured PBMCs, obtained from culture after CMV antigen stimulation. These receptors all stem from a human donor in good health (CMV status not recorded). Some clones in this sample may be carry-over from other donors' samples.

This clonotype was found once. V gene TRBV5-4 combines with J gene TRBJ2-1, with D uncertain. Trimming cost V 7 bases and J 8 bases, with 22 bases left between them. The CDR3 covers 15 residues. From germline, CDR1 is SGHNT and CDR2 YYREEE (reference sequence). The CDR3 is CASYAPASSGDEQFF. In nucleotides, the CDR3 is TGTGCCAGCTACGCCCCGGCCTCTAGTGGCGATGAGCAGTTCTTC.

The CDR3 DNA reads as TGTGCCAGCAGCATCGGGACAGGAAACACCATATATTTT. Translating it yields CASSIGTGNTIYF. The chain couples TRBV7-3 to TRBJ1-3, with a possible D match to TRBD1 (6 bases). The ends were cut back, 5 bases at V and 4 bases at J, with 9 bases in the middle. CDR3 length equals 13 residues. Germline V CDR1 and CDR2: SGHTA, FQGTGA.

J is TRBJ2-2 and V is TRBV7-6; D perhaps matches TRBD1 (6 bases). The V gene lost 8 bases and the J gene lost 7 bases, with 11 bases spanning the gap. The CDR3 has 12 amino acids. In germline, CDR1 is SGHVS, CDR2 FNYEAQ. CDR3 sequence (DNA): TGTGCCAGCGGCAGGGGCGGCGGGGAGCTGTTTTTT. Translating gives CASGRGGGELFF.

The chain is built from TRBV6-1 and TRBJ2-7; unclear D gene. V dropped 3 bases and J dropped 0 bases, with 12 bases sitting between them. The CDR3 is 15 residues long. Per germline, CDR1 MNHNS and CDR2 SASEGT. CDR3 bases: TGTGCCAGCAGTGACTCTGAGGTCCTCTCCTACGAGCAGTACTTC. Translated: CASSDSEVLSYEQYF.